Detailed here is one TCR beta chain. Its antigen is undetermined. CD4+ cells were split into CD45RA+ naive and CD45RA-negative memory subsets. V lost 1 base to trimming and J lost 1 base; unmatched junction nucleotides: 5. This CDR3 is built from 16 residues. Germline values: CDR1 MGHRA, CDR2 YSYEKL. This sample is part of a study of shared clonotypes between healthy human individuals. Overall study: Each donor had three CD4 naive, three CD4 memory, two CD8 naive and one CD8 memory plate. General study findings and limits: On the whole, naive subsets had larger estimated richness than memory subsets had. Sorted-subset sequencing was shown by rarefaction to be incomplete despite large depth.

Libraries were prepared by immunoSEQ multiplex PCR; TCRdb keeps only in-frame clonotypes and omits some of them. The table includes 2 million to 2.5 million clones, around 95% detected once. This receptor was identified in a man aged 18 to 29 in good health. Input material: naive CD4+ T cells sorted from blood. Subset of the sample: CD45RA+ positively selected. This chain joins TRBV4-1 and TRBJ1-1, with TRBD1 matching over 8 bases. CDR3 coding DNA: TGCGCCAGCAGCCAAGGTTCCGGGACAGGGAACACTGAAGCTTTCTTT. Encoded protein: CASSQGSGTGNTEAFF.